The 22 T cell receptor beta chains reported below all come from one sample, sequenced in a study of T cells expressing NK-cell markers. TCRdb re-called the 5' RACE reads and catalogs CDR3 proteins one per entry, DNA excluded. This repertoire includes 550,000 to 600,000 distinct CDR3 sequences. Sequencing was performed on blood T cells: a sorted CD56 or NKG2C T cell subset, CD4+ or CD8+ T cells, or bulk PBMC T cells (not recorded which). The receptors here all came from a man between 18 and 29 years old in good health.

This chain links TRBV4-3 with TRBJ2-3. The CDR3 consists of 13 residues. CDR1 LGHNA and CDR2 YSLEER come from the germline V gene. This chain's CDR3 is CASSQDLADTQYF.

V is TRBV20-1 and J is TRBJ2-7; TCRdb's D call of TRBD1 is untestable without DNA. Germline CDR1 and CDR2: DFQATT and SNEGSKA (reference sequence). The CDR3 extends over 17 amino acids. The CDR3 is CSARDHRRTGVAHEQYF.

The chain carries TRBV19 and TRBJ1-3. Per the germline V gene, CDR1 is LNHDA and CDR2 is SQIVND (reference sequence). CDR3 length: 13 residues. This chain's CDR3 is CASSILTGNTIYF. The complete variable domain, with remaining parts taken from reference TRBV19 and TRBJ1-3, reads DGGITQSPKYLFRKEGQNVTLSCEQNLNHDAMYWYRQDPGQGLRLIYYSQIVNDFQKGDIAEGYSVSREKKESFPLTVTSAQKNPTAFYLCASSILTGNTIYFGEGSWLTVV.

J is TRBJ2-1 and V is TRBV25-1; without DNA, the TCRdb call of TRBD1 cannot be checked. Germline CDR1 MGHDK, CDR2 SYGVNS. The length of the CDR3 is 14 residues. This CDR3 is CASSEGPAPDEQFF.

The chain joins TRBV7-2 to TRBJ1-4; the TCRdb call, TRBD1, lacks DNA for checking. The CDR3 loop spans 15 amino acids. Germline CDR1 is SGHTA and CDR2 is FQGNSA. The CDR3 loop is CASSLQGALGEKLFF.

The chain uses TRBV7-2 and TRBJ2-2; TCRdb selects TRBD1, and the lack of DNA leaves this call unchecked. The CDR3 length is 19 residues. In germline, CDR1 is SGHTA, CDR2 FQGNSA. The CDR3 spells CASSLTASRGTSNTGELFF.

This rearrangement joins TRBV15 to TRBJ2-2. Germline CDR1 LNHNV, CDR2 YYDKDF (reference sequence). The CDR3 runs 11 residues. CDR3 protein: CAKQIPGELFF.

This chain connects TRBV12-3 or TRBV12-4 to TRBJ2-7; TCRdb lists TRBD1, though no DNA is available to test this call. The CDR3 is 15 residues long. CDR3 in amino acids: CASSLSDRVFYEQYF.

The J gene is TRBJ1-5, the V gene TRBV29-1. Germline CDR1 reads SQVTM; CDR2 reads ANQGSEA. The CDR3 is 13 amino acids. This chain's CDR3 is CSIRESIDQPQHF.

The J gene is TRBJ2-6, the V gene TRBV12-3 or TRBV12-4; TCRdb gives TRBD1 as the D gene, but with no DNA this cannot be confirmed. The CDR3 sequence is 17 residues long. The CDR3 region is CASKRGDGASGANVLTF.

The CDR3 loop reads CASSLTGTSERGGTDTQYF. The rearrangement uses TRBV7-4 and TRBJ2-3; the TCRdb call, TRBD2, lacks DNA for checking. Per the germline V gene, CDR1 is SGHVT and CDR2 is SQSDAQ. CDR3 length: 19 amino acids.

V and J are TRBV4-1 and TRBJ1-4; TCRdb reports TRBD1, a call that lacks DNA to check it against. CDR1 and CDR2 (germline): MGHRA, YSYEKL. The CDR3 covers 14 residues. CDR3: CASSPTVNNEKLFF.

This rearrangement joins TRBV11-3 to TRBJ1-1. Germline lookup yields CDR1 SGHNT and CDR2 YENEEA. This CDR3 comprises 13 residues. This CDR3 is CASSLVQNTEAFF.

The rearrangement links TRBV20-1 to TRBJ1-6. The CDR3 length is 15 residues. Germline V gene sequence: CDR1 DFQATT, CDR2 SNEGSKA (reference sequence). The CDR3 here is CSASGPTSDNSPLHF.

CDR3 sequence: CASSDATMGLHTGELFF. The chain employs TRBV2 and TRBJ2-2; TCRdb picks TRBD2, but there is no DNA to check that call. The V gene's germline CDR1 is SNHLY and CDR2 FYNNEI. The CDR3 length is 17 residues.

The CDR3 loop is CSASSGTTRETQYF. V usage is TRBV20-1 and J usage is TRBJ2-5; the TRBD2 assignment by TCRdb is unverifiable without DNA. Germline V gene sequence: CDR1 DFQATT, CDR2 SNEGSKA (reference sequence). The CDR3 has 14 residues.

The rearrangement uses TRBV20-1 and TRBJ2-2; the D call of TRBD1 rests on TCRdb alone, since no DNA is present to check it. The CDR3 extends over 14 amino acids. Germline lookup yields CDR1 DFQATT and CDR2 SNEGSKA (reference sequence). Here the CDR3 reads CSAWTGPGIGELFF.

This chain links TRBV6-5 with TRBJ2-7. Germline V gives CDR1 MNHEY, CDR2 SVGAGI. The CDR3 sequence is 11 residues long. CDR3 in amino acids: CASSSVGEQYF.

J is TRBJ2-7 and V is TRBV7-3; TCRdb proposes TRBD2, but this gene call is untestable without DNA. This CDR3 region has 13 residues. CDR1 and CDR2 (germline): SGHTA, FQGTGA. This CDR3 is CASSSSSRGEQYF.

This rearrangement joins TRBV27 to TRBJ2-3; TCRdb lists TRBD1, though no DNA is available to test this call. CDR3 size: 16 residues. Per the germline V gene, CDR1 is MNHEY and CDR2 is SMNVEV (reference sequence). CDR3 protein: CASTPWSRDYTDTQYF.

The chain uses TRBV9 and TRBJ2-3. Germline V gives CDR1 SGDLS, CDR2 YYNGEE. The CDR3 is made up of 15 amino acids. CDR3 region: CASSVGGDSTDTQYF.

The chain carries TRBV7-9 and TRBJ2-3; TCRdb's D call of TRBD2 is untestable without DNA. There are 16 residues in the CDR3. Germline V gives CDR1 SEHNR, CDR2 FQNEAQ (reference sequence). CDR3 sequence: CASSSSGGRAWNTQYF.